These 16 T cell receptor beta chains share one sample of origin, sequenced in a study of shared clonotypes between healthy human individuals. The assay was immunoSEQ multiplex PCR, and TCRdb's table has in-frame clones only and misses some. The sample includes 650,000 to 800,000 clones, over 55% seen only once; the top ten take under 2%. The sequenced sample consisted of memory CD4+ T cells sorted from blood. The subset here: CD45RA-negative fraction. All receptors come from a woman aged 25 to 39 in good health.

This clone has just one count. This chain joins TRBV2 and TRBJ2-1; 10 nucleotides line up with TRBD2. The length of the CDR3 is 13 residues. Germline V gene lookup returns CDR1 SNHLY and CDR2 FYNNEI. The V segment lost 8 bases and the J segment 10 bases; nucleotides outside the gene matches: 8. This CDR3 reads CASRAGGPVEQFF. The CDR3 bases are TGTGCCAGCCGAGCGGGAGGGCCCGTCGAGCAGTTCTTC.

A few counts support this clone. V usage is TRBV9 and J usage is TRBJ2-3; no reliable D call. Looked up from germline, CDR1 is SGDLS and CDR2 is YYNGEE. The V and J ends lost 4 bases and 1 base respectively, with 10 bases between them. This CDR3 has 14 residues. The CDR3 bases are TGTGCCAGCAGCCCCCTGACGGGCACAGATACGCAGTATTTT. As protein: CASSPLTGTDTQYF.

In this sample, this clone turned up a few times. The gene calls are TRBV28 and TRBJ2-1; maybe TRBD2 (5 bases). CDR1 MDHEN and CDR2 SYDVKM come from the germline V gene. This CDR3 is 15 amino acids long. V was clipped by 6 bases and J by 5 bases, with 17 bases between them. CDR3 protein: CASSQWSASHNEQFF. DNA of the CDR3: TGTGCCAGCAGCCAATGGTCGGCTAGCCACAATGAGCAGTTCTTC. Variable domain in full (rest from reference TRBV28 and TRBJ2-1): DVKVTQSSRYLVKRTGEKVFLECVQDMDHENMFWYRQDPGLGLRLIYFSYDVKMKEKGDIPEGYSVSREKKERFSLILESASTNQTSMYLCASSQWSASHNEQFFGPGTRLTVL.

This sequence joins TRBV10-1 and TRBJ2-1, with D possibly being TRBD2 (6 bases). Germline CDR1 reads WNHNN; CDR2 reads SYGVQD (reference sequence). V was clipped by 1 base and J by 7 bases, with 20 bases between them. The CDR3 is 17 residues long. CDR3 in amino acids: CASSELITSRMGNEQFF. CDR3 DNA: TGCGCCAGCAGTGAGTTGATAACTAGCCGGATGGGAAATGAGCAGTTCTTC.

This clone was observed a single time. The rearrangement links TRBV2 to TRBJ2-5, with D unclear. The CDR3 has 12 amino acids. The V end was cut by 6 bases, the J end by 0 bases, with 5 bases between. Germline CDR1 SNHLY, CDR2 FYNNEI. CDR3 amino acids: CASREYQETQYF. The CDR3 bases are TGTGCCAGCAGGGAGTACCAAGAGACCCAGTACTTC.

This clone was counted a few times. V and J are TRBV5-1 and TRBJ1-2; D is perhaps TRBD1 (5 bases). The germline V gene encodes CDR1 SGHRS and CDR2 YFSETQ. V was trimmed by 5 bases and J by 7 bases, leaving 12 bases between them. This CDR3 spans 12 amino acids. CDR3 bases: TGCGCCAGCAGAGGGGAGGGTATTGGCTACACCTTC. It yields the protein CASRGEGIGYTF.

The chain is built from TRBV5-1 and TRBJ2-1; 11 nucleotides line up with TRBD2. The germline CDR1 and CDR2 sequences are SGHRS and YFSETQ. This CDR3 comprises 17 residues. V was clipped by 5 bases and J by 1 base; unmatched bases: 8. CDR3 DNA sequence: TGCGCCAGCAGTCAAACTAGCGGGAGTCAATCCTACAATGAGCAGTTCTTC. It encodes CASSQTSGSQSYNEQFF. The full variable domain, completed using reference TRBV5-1 and TRBJ2-1, is KAGVTQTPRYLIKTRGQQVTLSCSPISGHRSVSWYQQTPGQGLQFLFEYFSETQRNKGNFPGRFSGRQFSNSRSEMNVSTLELGDSALYLCASSQTSGSQSYNEQFFGPGTRLTVL.

The chain combines TRBV19 with TRBJ1-4; no clear D. The CDR3 covers 15 residues. Germline CDR1 and CDR2: LNHDA and SQIVND (reference sequence). Trimming took off 5 bases at V and 7 bases at J, with 17 bases between the two ends. The CDR3 loop reads CASSVPTRKSEKLFF. Written as DNA, the CDR3 is TGTGCCAGTAGTGTTCCGACAAGGAAGAGTGAAAAACTGTTTTTT.

This chain connects TRBV28 to TRBJ1-3; D not certain. V lost 3 bases and J 5 bases, leaving 14 bases between the germline ends. CDR3 length: 15 residues. The germline V gene encodes CDR1 MDHEN and CDR2 SYDVKM. CDR3 DNA: TGTGCCAGCAGTTTGGTGCGCGGGGAAAGAAACACCATATATTTT. It codes for CASSLVRGERNTIYF.

In this sample, this clone turned up a few times. The chain employs TRBV6-5 and TRBJ2-3; the D gene is possibly TRBD2 (6 bases). Germline V lookup: CDR1 MNHEY, CDR2 SVGAGI. Trimming took 10 bases from V and 1 from J, leaving 12 bases between them. The CDR3 sequence is 13 residues long. CDR3 in amino acids: CATRDSGTDTQYF. The CDR3 DNA follows: TGTGCCACCCGGGACTCAGGCACAGATACGCAGTATTTT.

The V call is TRBV28, the J call TRBJ1-5, with D possibly matching TRBD1 (5 bases). The CDR3 spans 16 residues. V was clipped by 7 bases and J by 3 bases, with 19 bases between them. Looked up from germline, CDR1 is MDHEN and CDR2 is SYDVKM. CDR3 nucleotides: TGTGCCAGCACCCTGGGGCAGGGATATGACAATCAGCCCCAGCATTTT. Protein product: CASTLGQGYDNQPQHF. The variable domain in full, with the rest retrieved from reference TRBV28 and TRBJ1-5, is DVKVTQSSRYLVKRTGEKVFLECVQDMDHENMFWYRQDPGLGLRLIYFSYDVKMKEKGDIPEGYSVSREKKERFSLILESASTNQTSMYLCASTLGQGYDNQPQHFGDGTRLSIL.

The chain employs TRBV19 and TRBJ2-2; 8 bases agree with TRBD2. The V gene's germline CDR1 is LNHDA and CDR2 SQIVND (reference sequence). With V trimmed by 6 bases and J by 8 bases, 11 bases remained unmatched. The CDR3 sequence is 15 residues long. The CDR3 is CASRISGKISGELFF. CDR3 nucleotides: TGTGCCAGTAGGATTAGCGGGAAAATATCGGGGGAGCTGTTTTTT.

This chain uses TRBV5-6 with TRBJ1-5; 10 bases agree with TRBD1. V dropped 1 base and J dropped 6; count of bases not matched to a gene: 4. In germline, CDR1 is SGHDT, CDR2 YYEEEE. The CDR3 runs to 15 residues. In nucleotides, the CDR3 is TGTGCCAGCAGCTTGCGGACAGGGGGTGGTCAGCCCCAGCATTTT. The encoded protein is CASSLRTGGGQPQHF.

This chain links TRBV2 with TRBJ2-5; D is perhaps TRBD1 (6 bases). This CDR3 region has 14 residues. Looked up from germline, CDR1 is SNHLY and CDR2 is FYNNEI. The V end was cut by 4 bases, the J end by 4 bases, with 13 bases between. CDR3: CASSGALGAETQYF. The CDR3 DNA reads as TGTGCCAGCAGTGGGGCTCTGGGGGCAGAGACCCAGTACTTC.

This chain connects TRBV28 to TRBJ1-6, with D uncertain. The CDR3 has 13 amino acids. The germline gives CDR1 MDHEN, CDR2 SYDVKM. V gave up 5 bases and J gave up 4 bases, with 6 bases separating them. CDR3 protein: CASSPIYNSPLHF. The CDR3 nucleotides are TGTGCCAGCAGTCCAATTTATAATTCACCCCTCCACTTT. Variable domain in full (rest from reference TRBV28 and TRBJ1-6): DVKVTQSSRYLVKRTGEKVFLECVQDMDHENMFWYRQDPGLGLRLIYFSYDVKMKEKGDIPEGYSVSREKKERFSLILESASTNQTSMYLCASSPIYNSPLHFGNGTRLTVT.

The rearrangement uses TRBV25-1 and TRBJ2-7, with 7 bases lining up with TRBD2. This CDR3 comprises 17 residues. From germline, CDR1 is MGHDK and CDR2 SYGVNS. V gave up 1 base and J gave up 2 bases; unmatched junction bases: 11. CDR3: CASSELGRAEGTYEQYF. For the CDR3, the DNA is TGTGCCAGCAGTGAATTAGGGAGGGCTGAGGGTACCTACGAGCAGTACTTC.